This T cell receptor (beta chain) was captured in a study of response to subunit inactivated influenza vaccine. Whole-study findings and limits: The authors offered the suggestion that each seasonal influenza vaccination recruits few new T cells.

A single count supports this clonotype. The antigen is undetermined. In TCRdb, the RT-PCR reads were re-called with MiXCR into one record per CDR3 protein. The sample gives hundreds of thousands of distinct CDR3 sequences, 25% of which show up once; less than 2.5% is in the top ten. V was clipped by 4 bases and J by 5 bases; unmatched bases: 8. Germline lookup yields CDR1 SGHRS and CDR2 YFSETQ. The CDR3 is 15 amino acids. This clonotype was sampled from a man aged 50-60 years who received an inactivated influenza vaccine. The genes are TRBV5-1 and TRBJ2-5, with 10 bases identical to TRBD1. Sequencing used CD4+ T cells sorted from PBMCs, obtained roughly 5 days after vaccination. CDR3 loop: CASSPGTGVRETQYF. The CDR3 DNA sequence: TGCGCCAGCAGCCCCGGGACAGGGGTTCGGGAGACCCAGTACTTC.